This TCR beta chain was sequenced in a study of blood T cell repertoires in COVID-19. Study-wide background: Samples of COVID-19 (acute and convalescent) were obtained from the United States, Italy and Spain.

Methods used by the authors: Amplifying reference gene primers gave estimates of nucleated cell counts. Some clones are missing from TCRdb's copy, which holds only in-frame ones; the method was immunoSEQ multiplex PCR. D and trimming were read from the DNA, whereas the V and J calls and clone size are those reported in that table. The data contain around 280,000 clones, 85% to 90% of them singletons. Patients at the Seattle site were enrolled during active infection and followed longitudinally. CDR1 is SGDLS, CDR2 YYNGEE, per germline. The CDR3 is 17 residues long. Trimming shortened V by 3 bases and J by 7 bases, and 20 bases separated the two germline ends.

The sequencing input was peripheral blood. This chain links TRBV9 with TRBJ1-6, with a tentative D call TRBD1 (5 bases). The TCR originated in a woman aged 25-40 years with COVID-19, enrolled during active disease. The DNA for the CDR3 is TGTGCCAGCAGCGCCTGGGGGACTCCTGGGGGGAATTCACCCCTCCACTTT. This codes for CASSAWGTPGGNSPLHF.